Shown below are 28 T cell receptor beta chains from a single sample sequenced in a study of T cell repertoires in aging, cancer and after chemotherapy. Multiplex touch-down PCR with TRB-A/B primers amplified rearranged V-D-J TRB sequences. One entry per CDR3 protein, called by TCRdb with MiXCR from the multiplex PCR reads. The sample has around 12,000 distinct CDR3 sequences; around 23% are singletons. The template was genomic DNA from peripheral blood, not RNA. Sequencing was performed on blood. The receptors stem from a human donor in good health.

This clonotype was found a few times. The chain has TRBV5-3 and TRBJ1-5; D not resolved. TRBV5-3 is an ORF; its function is uncertain. The CDR3 covers 11 residues. Trimming stripped 5 bases from V and 7 bases from J, with 7 bases between. CDR3 DNA: TGTGCCAGAAGGTTTTTGCAGCCCCAGCATTTT. Protein product: CARRFLQPQHF.

The rearrangement uses TRBV6-1 and TRBJ1-2; D gene unclear. The CDR3 runs to 12 residues. Germline loops: CDR1 MNHNS, CDR2 SASEGT. Trimming stripped 2 bases from V and 5 bases from J, with 6 bases between. In nucleotides, the CDR3 is TGTGCCAGCAGTGAACGGGGATATGGCTACACCTTC. It codes for CASSERGYGYTF.

The rearrangement joins TRBV18 to TRBJ2-7; D is tentatively TRBD1 or TRBD2 (6 bases each). Germline lookup yields CDR1 KGHSH and CDR2 LQKENI. The CDR3 length is 13 residues. The germline V and J ends were trimmed by 2 bases and 3 bases, with 8 bases remaining between them. In nucleotides, the CDR3 is TGTGCCAGCTCACCAGGAGGGGGCTACGAGCAGTACTTC. This sequence encodes CASSPGGGYEQYF.

This chain links TRBV6-2 or TRBV6-3 with TRBJ1-2, with D hard to call. CDR1 is MNHEY and CDR2 is SVGEGT in the germline V gene. Trimming removed 6 bases from V and 4 bases from J, with 12 bases in between. The CDR3 consists of 13 residues. The CDR3 DNA is TGTGCCAGCAGACCCAGTAGCAGCTATGGCTACACCTTC. Translation gives CASRPSSSYGYTF.

This clonotype was counted a few times. The gene calls are TRBV18 and TRBJ2-3; D may be TRBD1 or TRBD2 (5 bases each). The CDR3 is 16 residues long. The V gene lost 3 bases and the J gene lost 6 bases, with 19 bases spanning the gap. CDR1 is KGHSH, CDR2 LQKENI, per germline. The CDR3, as DNA: TGTGCCAGCTCACCCACCCGGGACGGGCCCTGGGATACGCAGTATTTT. Translation: CASSPTRDGPWDTQYF. Filled out from reference TRBV18 and TRBJ2-3, the complete variable domain reads NAGVMQNPRHLVRRRGQEARLRCSPMKGHSHVYWYRQLPEEGLKFMVYLQKENIIDESGMPKERFSAEFPKEGPSILRIQQVVRGDSAAYFCASSPTRDGPWDTQYFGPGTRLTVL.

This clonotype was detected only a few times. The rearrangement links TRBV4-3 to TRBJ1-1, with a tentative D call TRBD1 (5 bases). CDR3 size: 16 residues. Germline values: CDR1 LGHNA, CDR2 YSLEER. The V end was cut by 0 bases, the J end by 2 bases, with 13 bases between. CDR3 in DNA: TGCGCCAGCAGCCAAGACTCCGGGACGGCAAACACTGAAGCTTTCTTT. Its protein product is CASSQDSGTANTEAFF.

The V and J genes are TRBV19 and TRBJ1-2; no clear D gene. This CDR3 region has 15 residues. V shed 1 base and J shed 4 bases, with 13 bases lying between them. Per the germline V gene, CDR1 is LNHDA and CDR2 is SQIVND (reference sequence). CDR3 sequence: CASSIGRGALYGYTF. In DNA form, the CDR3 reads TGTGCCAGTAGTATAGGGCGGGGAGCTCTCTATGGCTACACCTTC.

There are a few counts of this clonotype. The genes are TRBV20-1 and TRBJ2-3; possibly TRBD1 for D (6 bases). Trimming removed 0 bases at V and 4 bases at J, with 14 bases between. The CDR3 has 15 amino acids. CDR1 is DFQATT and CDR2 is SNEGSKA in the germline V gene (reference sequence). CDR3 loop: CSARDFVGASDTQYF. The DNA of the CDR3 is TGCAGTGCTAGAGATTTCGTGGGGGCCTCAGATACGCAGTATTTT.

The chain carries TRBV20-1 and TRBJ1-1; D is undetermined. Germline V gene lookup returns CDR1 DFQATT and CDR2 SNEGSKA (reference sequence). Between the trimmed V and J ends, which lost 0 bases and 8 bases, there was a span of 10 bases. CDR3 length equals 12 residues. Here the CDR3 reads CSARDNSGEAFF. The CDR3, as DNA: TGCAGTGCTAGAGATAACTCCGGCGAAGCTTTCTTT.

A few counts support this clonotype. This rearrangement joins TRBV5-3 to TRBJ1-5; D may be TRBD1 (6 bases). TRBV5-3 has ORF status, its function being uncertain. This CDR3 is 13 amino acids long. V lost 2 bases, J lost 5 bases, and 8 bases lay in between. The CDR3 reads CARSLTGHQPQHF. The CDR3, as DNA: TGTGCCAGAAGCTTAACAGGGCATCAGCCCCAGCATTTT.

The chain links TRBV30 to TRBJ2-3; 11 nucleotides align to TRBD2. Germline V gives CDR1 GTSNPN, CDR2 SVGIG (reference sequence). Trimming took 0 bases from V and 3 from J; bases not matched to a gene: 2. The CDR3 consists of 15 residues. The CDR3 loop reads CAWSVSSGGTDTQYF. The CDR3 region has the DNA TGTGCCTGGAGTGTGTCTAGCGGGGGGACAGATACGCAGTATTTT.

This chain joins TRBV28 and TRBJ1-5; no clear D. V dropped 3 bases and J dropped 4 bases, with 13 bases sitting between them. The CDR3 has 15 amino acids. CDR1 and CDR2 from the germline V gene are MDHEN and SYDVKM. As DNA, the CDR3 is TGTGCCAGCAGTTTTTCGAGAACCTCTAATCAGCCCCAGCATTTT. Its protein product is CASSFSRTSNQPQHF.

This clonotype was picked up a small number of times. The J gene is TRBJ2-5, the V gene TRBV5-1; the match to TRBD2 covers 11 bases. Germline trimming cut 4 bases from V and 5 bases from J; bases unmatched to any gene: 7. CDR1 and CDR2 from the germline V gene are SGHRS and YFSETQ. The CDR3 runs to 15 residues. Here the CDR3 reads CASSLQPSGGETQYF. CDR3 DNA sequence: TGCGCCAGCAGCCTCCAGCCTAGCGGGGGGGAGACCCAGTACTTC.

This rearrangement joins TRBV5-1 to TRBJ1-1, with D unresolved. The CDR3 runs to 13 residues. Trimming took 6 bases from V and 1 from J, leaving 10 bases between them. Germline-derived CDR1 and CDR2 are SGHRS and YFSETQ. CDR3 amino acids: CASKRWQNTEAFF. The CDR3 DNA is TGCGCCAGCAAACGGTGGCAGAACACTGAAGCTTTCTTT.

Only a few counts were recorded for this clonotype. The V and J genes are TRBV6-5 and TRBJ1-1; a possible D gene is TRBD1 (6 bases). CDR3 size: 15 residues. Trimming took 6 bases from V and 2 from J, leaving 16 bases between them. Per germline, CDR1 MNHEY and CDR2 SVGAGI. CDR3 sequence (DNA): TGTGCCAGCAGGGATCAGGGGAATTATAACACTGAAGCTTTCTTT. Translating gives CASRDQGNYNTEAFF.

This clonotype was found a few times. The chain couples TRBV6-5 to TRBJ1-2, with a possible D match to TRBD1 (6 bases). This CDR3 region has 15 residues. The V and J ends lost 0 bases and 4 bases respectively, with 12 bases between them. Germline V gene lookup returns CDR1 MNHEY and CDR2 SVGAGI. In nucleotides, the CDR3 is TGTGCCAGCAGTTACTCGAGTTCAGGGGTCTATGGCTACACCTTC. Protein product: CASSYSSSGVYGYTF.

This clonotype was observed a few times. V gene TRBV20-1 combines with J gene TRBJ2-3, with TRBD2 identical over 12 bases. The J segment lost 8 bases and the V segment lost 4 bases, leaving 7 bases of the junction unmatched. This CDR3 region has 14 residues. CDR1 is DFQATT, CDR2 SNEGSKA, per germline (reference sequence). CDR3 in DNA: TGCAGTGCTACTAGCGGGGGGGCTTCAGGTACGCAGTATTTT. It is translated as CSATSGGASGTQYF.

The chain links TRBV12-3 or TRBV12-4 to TRBJ1-4; D gene unclear. V dropped 1 base and J dropped 4 bases, with 22 bases sitting between them. The CDR3 has 19 amino acids. CDR3 DNA: TGTGCCAGCAGTTTAGAGCCCGGTCCAGGACGGTGGGGTAATGAAAAACTGTTTTTT. Translation gives CASSLEPGPGRWGNEKLFF.

This clonotype has only a few counts. V and J are TRBV7-9 and TRBJ2-5, with TRBD1 identical over 9 bases. The CDR3 extends over 15 amino acids. From germline, CDR1 is SEHNR and CDR2 FQNEAQ (reference sequence). After removal of 6 bases from V and 4 bases from J, the junction contained 9 bases not matched to a gene. DNA of the CDR3: TGTGCCAGCAGGCTACAGGGGGCGTTAAGAGAGACCCAGTACTTC. Translated, it gives CASRLQGALRETQYF.

As concerns this clonotype: This may arise from a read error, as a much more abundant clone is one base away. V usage is TRBV20-1 and J usage is TRBJ1-6; TRBD1 agrees at 8 bases. Germline values: CDR1 DFQATT, CDR2 SNEGSKA (reference sequence). This CDR3 has 13 residues. Here the CDR3 DNA reads TGCGGTGCTAGAGAGACAGGGGATTCACCCCTCCACTTT. It is translated as CGARETGDSPLHF.

This clonotype showed up just a few times. The chain couples TRBV19 to TRBJ1-5, with 7 bases identical to TRBD1. In germline, CDR1 is LNHDA, CDR2 SQIVND (reference sequence). The length of the CDR3 is 14 residues. With 3 bases clipped from V and 3 bases from J, the junction kept 2 bases outside the gene matches. The CDR3 loop reads CASSMGQTNQPQHF. CDR3 sequence (DNA): TGTGCCAGTAGTATGGGACAGACCAATCAGCCCCAGCATTTT.

This clonotype counts as medium-sized. CDR3 sequence reads: CASSVEGETQYF. For the CDR3, the DNA is TGTGCCAGTAGTGTGGAGGGAGAGACCCAGTACTTC. The rearrangement uses TRBV19 and TRBJ2-5; possibly TRBD2 for D (6 bases). The CDR3 has 12 residues. Looked up from germline, CDR1 is LNHDA and CDR2 is SQIVND (reference sequence). Trimming cost V 5 bases and J 4 bases, with 8 bases left between them.

V is TRBV6-2 or TRBV6-3 and J is TRBJ2-1, with D maybe TRBD2 (6 bases). V was trimmed by 4 bases and J by 0 bases, leaving 16 bases between them. The CDR3 is 17 amino acids. The V gene's germline CDR1 is MNHEY and CDR2 SVGEGT. Here the CDR3 reads CASSSIERVSSYNEQFF. CDR3 sequence (DNA): TGTGCCAGCAGTTCGATAGAGCGGGTGAGCTCCTACAATGAGCAGTTCTTC.

This chain links TRBV28 with TRBJ1-5, with D possibly TRBD1 on 5 matching bases. V was clipped by 6 bases and J by 3 bases, with 21 bases between them. The CDR3 has 17 amino acids. CDR1 and CDR2 (germline): MDHEN, SYDVKM. CDR3 amino acids: CASSPVKGVLDNQPQHF. The DNA of the CDR3 is TGTGCCAGCAGCCCGGTAAAAGGGGTTCTAGACAATCAGCCCCAGCATTTT.

Comments on this clonotype: A much larger clone lies a single base off, so this may be a read error. The chain has TRBV30 and TRBJ2-6; the match to TRBD1 covers 7 bases. The trim removed 2 bases at V and 4 bases at J, leaving 5 bases unmatched. The V gene's germline CDR1 is GTSNPN and CDR2 SVGIG (reference sequence). This CDR3 spans 15 amino acids. CDR3: CAWSQRGRGANVLTF. For the CDR3, the DNA is TGTGCCTGGAGTCAGAGGGGGCGCGGGGCCAACGTCCTGACTTTC. The entire variable domain, with the rest obtained from reference TRBV30 and TRBJ2-6, is as follows: SQTIHQWPATLVQPVGSPLSLECTVEGTSNPNLYWYRQAAGRGLQLLFYSVGIGQISSEVPQNLSASRPQDRQFILSSKKLLLSDSGFYLCAWSQRGRGANVLTFGAGSRLTVL.

The chain is built from TRBV5-4 and TRBJ2-5; D remains ambiguous. Germline CDR1 is SGHNT and CDR2 is YYREEE (reference sequence). The V and J ends lost 0 bases and 3 bases respectively, with 0 bases between them. This CDR3 is built from 11 residues. CDR3 nucleotides: TGTGCCAGCAGCTTGGAAGAGACCCAGTACTTC. Translated, it gives CASSLEETQYF.

The sample holds a few counts of this clonotype. The rearrangement joins TRBV6-5 to TRBJ1-2; possible D gene TRBD1, 5 bases. Germline-derived CDR1 and CDR2 are MNHEY and SVGAGI. CDR3 size: 15 residues. Trimming pared 2 bases from V and 4 bases from J, leaving 14 bases between. CDR3 amino acids: CASSYTGTQGYGYTF. The CDR3 DNA is TGTGCCAGCAGTTACACCGGGACCCAGGGCTATGGCTACACCTTC.

This rearrangement joins TRBV19 to TRBJ2-2; 7 nucleotides agree with TRBD1. The CDR3 extends over 15 amino acids. The V gene end was trimmed by 6 bases and the J gene end by 1 base; junction bases not matched to a gene: 5. CDR1 LNHDA and CDR2 SQIVND come from the germline V gene (reference sequence). CDR3 protein: CASRPDRVNTGELFF. The DNA of the CDR3 is TGTGCCAGTAGGCCTGACAGGGTGAACACCGGGGAGCTGTTTTTT.